This TCR beta chain appears in the sequencing data of a study of PD-1 blockade in classical Hodgkin lymphoma. As for the study in general: With a 2-week interval, patients received intravenous nivolumab at 3 mg/kg.

The data were produced by immunoSEQ multiplex PCR, yet TCRdb's version contains in-frame clones alone and is incomplete. The sample records nearly 25,000 clones, around 63% being singletons. Each patient experienced a relapse that followed autologous stem cell transplantation, and brentuximab vedotin exposure varied. Comment on this clone: Its specificity is not known.

Whole-study findings and limits: CD4+ TCR diversity rose significantly by C4D1, and CD8+ TCR diversity did not.

The receptor comes from a human donor with classical Hodgkin lymphoma. The sample consisted of peripheral blood mononuclear cells (PBMCs), taken at baseline.

The DNA for the CDR3 is TGCGCCAGCAGGGAGGGAGGTGAAGAGCAGTACTTC. It translates to CASREGGEEQYF. The rearrangement uses TRBV5-1 and TRBJ2-7; perhaps TRBD2 as D (6 bases). The CDR3 is 12 residues long. The V gene's germline CDR1 is SGHRS and CDR2 YFSETQ. V was shortened by 5 bases and J by 7 bases, with 13 bases between the two germline ends.